The rows below give T cell receptor beta chains drawn from one sample of a study of T-cell reconstitution after alpha-beta-depleted transplantation in children. A single record per CDR3 protein comes from TCRdb applying MiXCR to the PCR reads. Here the sample spans 450,000 to 700,000 distinct CDR3 sequences, around 27% being singletons. The specimen was PBMCs, collected before TCRalphabeta/CD19-depleted stem cell transplant. The receptors were sampled from a boy younger than two with Wiskott-Aldrich syndrome, due to receive a stem cell transplant. CDR3s include the opening cysteine and the closing phenylalanine or tryptophan. The D gene is left open where the match is weak. The size field is filled for only some rows; it gives once, few, many or a size class.

j_call cdr3_length clone_size d_call v_call cdr3_aa cdr3_nt
TRBJ2-5 15 - - TRBV5-1 CASSPLTGYQETQYF TGCGCCAGCAGCCCCCTAACAGGGTACCAAGAGACCCAGTACTTC
TRBJ2-5 12 - - TRBV29-1 CSVDALQETQYF TGCAGCGTTGATGCTCTTCAAGAGACCCAGTACTTC
TRBJ2-1 14 few - TRBV7-2 CASSPDVSYNEQFF TGTGCCAGCAGCCCCGACGTGTCCTACAATGAGCAGTTCTTC
TRBJ2-3 16 few TRBD2 TRBV5-6 CASSPTWDYFTDTQYF TGTGCCAGCAGCCCCACCTGGGACTACTTCACAGATACGCAGTATTTT
TRBJ2-1 13 few - TRBV20-1 CSARKPLRNEQFF TGCAGTGCTAGGAAACCCCTCCGGAATGAGCAGTTCTTC
TRBJ2-3 14 many TRBD2 TRBV5-1 CASSLLAGADTQYF TGTGCCAGCAGTTTACTAGCGGGAGCAGATACGCAGTATTTT
TRBJ2-1 15 - - TRBV7-9 CASSLVGMSYNEQFF TGTGCCAGCAGCTTAGTAGGGATGTCCTACAATGAGCAGTTCTTC
TRBJ2-3 15 few - TRBV10-3 CASARLPGDTDTQYF TGTGCCAGCGCGCGCCTACCGGGCGACACAGATACGCAGTATTTT
TRBJ2-2 15 few TRBD2 TRBV9 CASRFTSGNTGELFF TGTGCCAGCAGATTCACTAGCGGGAATACCGGGGAGCTGTTTTTT
TRBJ2-1 14 - - TRBV10-3 CAISAGQAGNEQFF TGTGCCATCAGTGCCGGACAGGCGGGAAATGAGCAGTTCTTC
TRBJ1-2 14 - - TRBV7-9 CASSLEAGVDGYTF TGTGCCAGCAGCTTAGAGGCAGGGGTGGATGGCTACACCTTC
TRBJ2-3 15 - TRBD2 TRBV12-3/TRBV12-4 CASSYSGRLGDTQYF TGTGCCAGCAGTTATAGCGGGAGACTTGGTGATACGCAGTATTTT
TRBJ1-6 12 - - TRBV6-5 CASSDPGTPLHF TGTGCCAGCAGTGACCCGGGGACACCCCTCCACTTT
TRBJ2-7 13 few TRBD1 TRBV20-1 CSAEGTGGAEQYF TGCAGTGCCGAGGGGACAGGGGGCGCCGAGCAGTACTTC
TRBJ2-3 16 few - TRBV5-1 CASSLAAGRSTDTQYF TGCGCCAGCAGCTTGGCGGCGGGCCGAAGCACAGATACGCAGTATTTT